Listed below are T cell receptor beta chains from one sample, sequenced in a study of PD-1 blockade in mismatch repair-deficient tumors. Repertoires were generated with immunoSEQ multiplex PCR, while TCRdb's copy carries only in-frame clones and drops some. Found here are tens of thousands of clones, around 80% of them singletons; the top ten hold 1% to 1.4%. The material was PBMCs, obtained about 40 weeks after starting pembrolizumab. Every receptor here comes from an adult with mismatch repair-deficient cancer. Both conserved end residues are part of each CDR3. A D gene is named only where the DNA matches it firmly. Not every row has a clone size; where given, it reads once, few, many or a size class.

clone_size,v_call,d_call,j_call,cdr3_nt,cdr3_aa
-,TRBV6-5,TRBD1,TRBJ2-1,TGTGCCAGCAGTGGACAGGGAAACAATGAGCAGTTCTTC,CASSGQGNNEQFF
-,TRBV5-6,-,TRBJ1-5,TGTGCCAGCAGCTTGCGCGGATCAGGGAGCAATCAGCCCCAGCATTTT,CASSLRGSGSNQPQHF
-,TRBV7-9,-,TRBJ1-2,TGTGCCAGCAGCTCAACAGCTAACTATGGCTACACCTTC,CASSSTANYGYTF
-,TRBV6-1,TRBD1,TRBJ1-2,TGTGCCAGCAGTGAACTCGGGACAGGGGCGCTTTACTATGGCTACACCTTC,CASSELGTGALYYGYTF
-,TRBV19,TRBD2,TRBJ2-1,TGTGCCACTTCACACGGGGAGGGGTTCAATGAGCAGTTCTTC,CATSHGEGFNEQFF
-,TRBV29-1,-,TRBJ1-1,TGCAGCGTTCGGTCCACTGGTAGTGAAGCTTTCTTT,CSVRSTGSEAFF
-,TRBV30,-,TRBJ1-6,TGTGCCTGGAGTGTACAGGGTAATTCACCCCTCCACTTT,CAWSVQGNSPLHF
-,TRBV7-8,-,TRBJ1-2,TGTGCCAGCAGCTTTCGTATCGCACTTGATTATGGCTACACCTTC,CASSFRIALDYGYTF
-,TRBV30,TRBD2,TRBJ2-7,TGTGCCTGGAGTGTCCCACTAGCGTCCGGAGGGGAGCAGTACTTC,CAWSVPLASGGEQYF
few,TRBV9,-,TRBJ2-7,TGTGCCAGCAGCGTAAAGGAGGACGAGCAGTACTTC,CASSVKEDEQYF
-,TRBV7-8,TRBD1,TRBJ1-5,TGTGCCAGCAGCCGGGACAGGGGAAACAATCAGCCCCAGCATTTT,CASSRDRGNNQPQHF
-,TRBV11-2,TRBD2,TRBJ2-7,TGTGCCAGCAGCTTAGAGCTAGCGGGAGTATACGAGCAGTACTTC,CASSLELAGVYEQYF
-,TRBV2,TRBD1,TRBJ1-5,TGTGCCAGCAGGTCGGACAGGGTGGGCAATCAGCCCCAGCATTTT,CASRSDRVGNQPQHF
-,TRBV5-1,-,TRBJ1-2,TGCGCCAGCAGCCTCCAGGGGCCTACCGGCTACACCTTC,CASSLQGPTGYTF
-,TRBV5-4,TRBD2,TRBJ2-7,TGTGCCAGCAGCTCGCTAGCGGGAGAGGTCTACGAGCAGTACTTC,CASSSLAGEVYEQYF
-,TRBV13,TRBD2,TRBJ2-1,TGTGCCAGCAGCTCGACTAGCTGGAGAGTCTACAATGAGCAGTTCTTC,CASSSTSWRVYNEQFF
-,TRBV21-1,-,TRBJ2-1,TGTGCCAGCAGCCCGTCCGGTTCCCCCAGGAGGAGGCAGTTCTTC,CASSPSGSPRRRQFF
-,TRBV29-1,TRBD2,TRBJ2-7,TGCAGCGTCGCTAGCGGGAGTATTTACGAGCAGTACTTC,CSVASGSIYEQYF
-,TRBV11-2,TRBD2,TRBJ2-1,TGTGCCAGCAGGAGGGACTACCCATCCGCCAACAATGAGCAGTTCTTC,CASRRDYPSANNEQFF
-,TRBV11-2,-,TRBJ2-7,TGTGCCAGCAGCTTTGGTAATAGCTTAGACGAGCAGTACTTC,CASSFGNSLDEQYF
-,TRBV28,-,TRBJ1-5,TGTGCCAGCAGTTACGGAGATCAGCCCCAGCATTTT,CASSYGDQPQHF
-,TRBV30,-,TRBJ2-3,TGTGCCTGGAGTGTGGACACAGGGAAGGGTCGAGATACGCAGTATTTT,CAWSVDTGKGRDTQYF
-,TRBV11-2,TRBD1,TRBJ1-3,TGTGCCAGCAGCGGACGGACAGGGGGCACTGGAAACACCATATATTTT,CASSGRTGGTGNTIYF